This T cell receptor (beta chain) was sequenced in a study of T cell repertoires in cytomegalovirus infection (dated by TCRdb to between 2017 and 2020). In terms of the full investigation: The HLA type of each donor mattered for the analysis, because public TCR beta signatures pointed to carriage of CMV infection along with the matching HLA type.

Relative to germline, V is missing 5 bases and J is missing 4 bases, with 4 bases of the junction outside any gene match. CDR1 and CDR2, looked up from the germline V gene, are MNHEY and SVGAGI. Including the terminal cysteine and phenylalanine, the CDR3 comprises 14 residues. Only the CDR3 region is kept as DNA, spanning 42 bases read in frame from base 1. What the research found in general, with its limitations: The ex vivo response was dominated by HLA-C-restricted CMV-specific TCR beta clonotypes, which also provided the single most frequent clonotype in two of eight donors. Cumulative frequency of public TCR beta family members discriminated carriers of CMV infection plus the relevant HLA type in this cohort and an independent 352-donor cohort.

This clonotype has a count of ten or more. The specificity of this receptor is unknown. No qualities accompany the bases; no much larger clone lies one base away. The data were produced on an Illumina HiSeq 1500. TCRdb reprocessing: public reads trimmed at Q25 with fastp, clones called with MiXCR, in-frame beta chains kept. Every entry covers one CDR3 protein and lists the most common genes and DNA from its rows. This sample comprises about 360,000 distinct CDR3 sequences, roughly 18% of them detected only once. The top ten clones comprise less than 9.5% of the sample. This clonotype was obtained from a human donor in good health (CMV status not recorded). Some clones in this sample may be carry-over from other donors' samples. The sequencing sample was made of PBMCs. In this chain, TRBV6-5 is recombined with TRBJ2-7; 11 of the junction bases match TRBD2. DNA sequence: TGTGCCAGCAGTAAACTAGCGGGGGAATACGAGCAGTACTTC. Its product reads: CASSKLAGEYEQYF.